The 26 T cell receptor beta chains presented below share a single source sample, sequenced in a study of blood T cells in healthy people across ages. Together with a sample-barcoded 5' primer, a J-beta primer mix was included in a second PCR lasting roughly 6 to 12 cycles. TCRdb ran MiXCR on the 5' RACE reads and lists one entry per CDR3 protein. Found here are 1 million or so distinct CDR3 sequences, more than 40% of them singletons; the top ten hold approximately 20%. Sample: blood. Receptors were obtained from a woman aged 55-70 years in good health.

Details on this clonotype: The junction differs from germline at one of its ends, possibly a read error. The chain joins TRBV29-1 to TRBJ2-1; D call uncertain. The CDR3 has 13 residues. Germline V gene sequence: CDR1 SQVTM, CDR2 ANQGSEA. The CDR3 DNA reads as TGCAGCGTCGAAGGGTCAGGCCGTGAGACCCAGTTCTTC. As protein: CSVEGSGRETQFF.

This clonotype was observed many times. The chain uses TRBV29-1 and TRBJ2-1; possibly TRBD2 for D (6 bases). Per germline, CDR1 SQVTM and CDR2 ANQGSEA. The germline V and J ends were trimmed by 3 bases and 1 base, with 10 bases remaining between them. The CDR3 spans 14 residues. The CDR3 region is CSVDGGSSYNEQFF. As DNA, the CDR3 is TGCAGCGTTGACGGGGGATCGTCCTACAATGAGCAGTTCTTC.

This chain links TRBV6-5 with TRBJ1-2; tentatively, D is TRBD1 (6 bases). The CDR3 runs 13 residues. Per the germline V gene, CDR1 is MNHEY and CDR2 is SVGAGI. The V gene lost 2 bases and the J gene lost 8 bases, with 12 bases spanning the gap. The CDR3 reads CASSYETGRGYTF. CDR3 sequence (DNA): TGTGCCAGCAGTTACGAAACAGGGAGAGGCTACACCTTC.

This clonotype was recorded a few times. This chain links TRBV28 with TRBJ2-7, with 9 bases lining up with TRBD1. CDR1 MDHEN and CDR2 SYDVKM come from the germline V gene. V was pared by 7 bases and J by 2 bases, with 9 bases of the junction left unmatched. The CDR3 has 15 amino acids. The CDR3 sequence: CASILTGQGTYEQYF. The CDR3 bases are TGTGCCAGCATTCTTACGGGACAGGGAACCTACGAGCAGTACTTC.

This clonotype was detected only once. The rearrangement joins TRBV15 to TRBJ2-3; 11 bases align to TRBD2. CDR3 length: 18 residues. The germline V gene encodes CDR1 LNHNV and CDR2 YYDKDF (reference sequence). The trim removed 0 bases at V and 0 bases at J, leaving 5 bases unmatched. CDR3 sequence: CATSREASGRPSTDTQYF. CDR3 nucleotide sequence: TGTGCCACCAGCAGAGAGGCTAGCGGGAGGCCTAGCACAGATACGCAGTATTTT.

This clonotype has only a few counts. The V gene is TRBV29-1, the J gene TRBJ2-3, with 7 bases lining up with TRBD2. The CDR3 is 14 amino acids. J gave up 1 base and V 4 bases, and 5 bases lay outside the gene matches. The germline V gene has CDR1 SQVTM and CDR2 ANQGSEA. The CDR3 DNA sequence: TGCAGCGTTGGTGAGGGAGGGCGCACAGATACGCAGTATTTT. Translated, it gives CSVGEGGRTDTQYF.

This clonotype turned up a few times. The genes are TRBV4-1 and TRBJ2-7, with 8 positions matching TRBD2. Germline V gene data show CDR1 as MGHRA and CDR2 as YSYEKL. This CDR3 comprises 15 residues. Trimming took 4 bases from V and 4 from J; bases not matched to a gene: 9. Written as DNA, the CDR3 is TGCGCCAGCAGCCGGCAACTAGCGGAAGTTTACGAGCAGTACTTC. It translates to CASSRQLAEVYEQYF.

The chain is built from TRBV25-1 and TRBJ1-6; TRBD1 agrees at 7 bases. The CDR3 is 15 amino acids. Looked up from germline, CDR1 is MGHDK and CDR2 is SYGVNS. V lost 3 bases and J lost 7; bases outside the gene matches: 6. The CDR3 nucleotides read TGTGCCAGCAGTGACCGACAGGGTGTGAATTCACCCCTCCACTTT. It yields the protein CASSDRQGVNSPLHF. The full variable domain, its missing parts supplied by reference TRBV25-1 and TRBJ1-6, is EADIYQTPRYLVIGTGKKITLECSQTMGHDKMYWYQQDPGMELHLIHYSYGVNSTEKGDLSSESTVSRIRTEHFPLTLESARPSHTSQYLCASSDRQGVNSPLHFGNGTRLTVT.

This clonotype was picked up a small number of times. The DNA for the CDR3 is TGTGCCAGCAGTTACTCGAGCCCGGCGGGCACAGATACGCAGTATTTT. Translated, it gives CASSYSSPAGTDTQYF. The chain joins TRBV6-5 to TRBJ2-3; D call uncertain. The V end lost 0 bases, the J end lost 1 base, and 11 bases lay between the germline ends. The CDR3 extends over 16 amino acids. The germline gives CDR1 MNHEY, CDR2 SVGAGI.

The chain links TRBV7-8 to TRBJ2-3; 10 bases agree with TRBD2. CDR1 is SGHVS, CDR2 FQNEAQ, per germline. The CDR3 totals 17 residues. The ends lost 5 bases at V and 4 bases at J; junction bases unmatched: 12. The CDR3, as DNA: TGTGCCAGCAGCCACAGGGATACTAGCGGGGCGGCAGATACGCAGTATTTT. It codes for CASSHRDTSGAADTQYF.

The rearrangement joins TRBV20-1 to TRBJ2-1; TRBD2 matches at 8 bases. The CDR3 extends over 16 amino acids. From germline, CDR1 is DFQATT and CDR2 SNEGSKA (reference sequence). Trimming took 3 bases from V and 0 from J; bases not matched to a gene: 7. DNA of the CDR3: TGCAGTGCTAGGACCTCCAGCGGGGGCTCCTACAATGAGCAGTTCTTC. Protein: CSARTSSGGSYNEQFF.

DNA for the CDR3: TGCGCCAGCGCCCGGGCGACTAGCGGGAGACACATTCAGTACTTC. Encoded protein: CASARATSGRHIQYF. The chain uses TRBV5-1 and TRBJ2-4; 12 bases line up with TRBD2. This CDR3 is built from 15 residues. CDR1 and CDR2 (germline): SGHRS, YFSETQ. J was trimmed by 8 bases and V by 7 bases; bases with no gene match: 10.

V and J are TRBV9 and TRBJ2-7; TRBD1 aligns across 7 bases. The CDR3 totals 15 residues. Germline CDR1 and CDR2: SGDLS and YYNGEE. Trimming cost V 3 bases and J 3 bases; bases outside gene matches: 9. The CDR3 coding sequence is TGTGCCAGCAGCGAGACGACAGGGTTAATCTACGAGCAGTACTTC. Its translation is CASSETTGLIYEQYF.

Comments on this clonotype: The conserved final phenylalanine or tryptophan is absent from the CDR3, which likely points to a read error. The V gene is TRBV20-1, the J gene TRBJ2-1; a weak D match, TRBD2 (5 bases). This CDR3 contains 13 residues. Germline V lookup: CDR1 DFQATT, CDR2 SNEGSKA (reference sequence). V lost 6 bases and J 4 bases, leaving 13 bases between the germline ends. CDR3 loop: CSALGIAYNEQFV. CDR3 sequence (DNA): TGCAGTGCCTTGGGAATAGCGTACAATGAGCAGTTCGTC.

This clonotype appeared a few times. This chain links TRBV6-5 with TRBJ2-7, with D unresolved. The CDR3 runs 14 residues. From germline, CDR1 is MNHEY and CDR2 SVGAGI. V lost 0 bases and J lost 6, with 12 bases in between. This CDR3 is CASSYSRIGSEQYF. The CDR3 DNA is TGTGCCAGCAGTTACTCGAGGATTGGGTCCGAGCAGTACTTC.

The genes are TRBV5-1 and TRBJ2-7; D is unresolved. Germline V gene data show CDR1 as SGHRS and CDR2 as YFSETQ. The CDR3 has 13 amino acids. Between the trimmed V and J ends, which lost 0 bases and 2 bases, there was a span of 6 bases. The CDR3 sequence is CASSLDRPYEQYF. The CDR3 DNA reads TGCGCCAGCAGCTTGGACAGACCCTACGAGCAGTACTTC.

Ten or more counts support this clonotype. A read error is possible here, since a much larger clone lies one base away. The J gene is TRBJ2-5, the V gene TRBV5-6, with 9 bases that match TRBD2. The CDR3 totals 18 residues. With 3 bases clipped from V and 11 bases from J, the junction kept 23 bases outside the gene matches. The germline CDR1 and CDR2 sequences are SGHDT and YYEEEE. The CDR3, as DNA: TGTGCCAGCAGCTGCGGGTTCCTAGCGGGATATACCTACAATGAGCAGTACTTC. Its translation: CASSCGFLAGYTYNEQYF.

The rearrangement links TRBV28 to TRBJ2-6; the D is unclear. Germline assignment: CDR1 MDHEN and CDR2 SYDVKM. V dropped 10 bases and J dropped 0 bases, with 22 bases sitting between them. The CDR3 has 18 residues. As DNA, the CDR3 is TGTGCCACCAACCTACCTGGCAGGTTTCACTCTGGGGCCAACGTCCTGACTTTC. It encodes CATNLPGRFHSGANVLTF.

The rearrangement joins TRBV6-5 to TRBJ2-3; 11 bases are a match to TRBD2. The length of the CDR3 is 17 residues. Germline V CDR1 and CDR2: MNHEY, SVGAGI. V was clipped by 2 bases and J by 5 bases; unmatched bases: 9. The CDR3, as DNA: TGTGCCAGCAGTTACGGTGGTAGCGGGAGGGCAGGAGATACGCAGTATTTT. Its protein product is CASSYGGSGRAGDTQYF.

DNA of the CDR3: TGTGCCAGCAGCTGGCGACAGGGGGTCTACAATGAGCAGTTCTTC. Amino acid sequence: CASSWRQGVYNEQFF. The chain uses TRBV7-9 and TRBJ2-1; 9 positions match TRBD1. Germline V gene lookup returns CDR1 SEHNR and CDR2 FQNEAQ (reference sequence). V lost 4 bases and J lost 3; bases outside the gene matches: 4. This CDR3 comprises 15 residues.

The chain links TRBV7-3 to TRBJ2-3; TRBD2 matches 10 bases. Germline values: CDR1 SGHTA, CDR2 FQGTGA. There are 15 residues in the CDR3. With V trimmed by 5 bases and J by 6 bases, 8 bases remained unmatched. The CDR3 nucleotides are TGTGCCAGCAGCCCTAGCGGGAGTAGTATGGATACGCAGTATTTT. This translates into CASSPSGSSMDTQYF.

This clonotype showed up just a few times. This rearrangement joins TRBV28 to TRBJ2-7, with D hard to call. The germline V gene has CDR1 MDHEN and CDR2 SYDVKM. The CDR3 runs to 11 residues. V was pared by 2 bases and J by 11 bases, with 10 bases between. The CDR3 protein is CASSLPGMEYF. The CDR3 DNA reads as TGTGCCAGCAGTTTACCTGGCATGGAGTACTTC.

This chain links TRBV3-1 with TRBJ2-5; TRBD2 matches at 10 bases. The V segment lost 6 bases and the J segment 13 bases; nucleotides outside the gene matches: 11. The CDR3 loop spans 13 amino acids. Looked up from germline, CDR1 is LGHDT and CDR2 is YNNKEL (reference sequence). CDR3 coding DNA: TGTGCCAGCAGACTAGCGGGGAACAATGAGCGGTACTTC. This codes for CASRLAGNNERYF.

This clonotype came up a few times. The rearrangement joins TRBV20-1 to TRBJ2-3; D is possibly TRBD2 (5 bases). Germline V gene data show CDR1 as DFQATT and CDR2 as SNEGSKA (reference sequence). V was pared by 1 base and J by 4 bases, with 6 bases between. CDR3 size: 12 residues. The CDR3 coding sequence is TGCAGTGCTAGAGGAGGGTCAGATACGCAGTATTTT. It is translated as CSARGGSDTQYF.

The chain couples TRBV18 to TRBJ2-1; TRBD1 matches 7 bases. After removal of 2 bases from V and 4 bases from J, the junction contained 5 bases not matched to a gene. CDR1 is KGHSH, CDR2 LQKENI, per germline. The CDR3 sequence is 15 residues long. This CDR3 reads CASSPVGTVYNEQFF. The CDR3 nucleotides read TGTGCCAGCTCACCAGTCGGGACAGTATACAATGAGCAGTTCTTC. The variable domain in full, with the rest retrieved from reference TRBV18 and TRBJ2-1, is NAGVMQNPRHLVRRRGQEARLRCSPMKGHSHVYWYRQLPEEGLKFMVYLQKENIIDESGMPKERFSAEFPKEGPSILRIQQVVRGDSAAYFCASSPVGTVYNEQFFGPGTRLTVL.

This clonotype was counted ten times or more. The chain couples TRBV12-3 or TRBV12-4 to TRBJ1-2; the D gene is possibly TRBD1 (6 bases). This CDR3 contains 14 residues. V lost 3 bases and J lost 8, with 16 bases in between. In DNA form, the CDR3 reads TGTGCCAGCAGTTTGGACAGCAGCTCGGGCGGCTACACCTTC. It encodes CASSLDSSSGGYTF.